The clone carrying this TCR beta chain came up once. Antigen specificity is unknown. The data are from a study of PD-L1 blockade in urothelial cancer. Study in general: Analyzed time points were 3 weeks (second dose) and 6 weeks after therapy began.

Findings and caveats of the study: Where pretreatment blood TCR clonality fell below the median, better survival was predicted.

Patients suffered from locally advanced or metastatic urothelial carcinoma. Each PCR reaction had synthetic TCR analog templates spiked into it. Some clones are missing from TCRdb's copy, which holds only in-frame ones; the method was immunoSEQ multiplex PCR. The data show around 51,000 clones, around 86% seen once. This specimen consisted of PBMCs, obtained around atezolizumab (anti-PD-L1) treatment. This TCR was sampled from a man aged 55 to 70 with urothelial cancer.

The CDR3 DNA reads TGTGCCATCAGTGGGAGGGCGGAGCAGTACTTC. It encodes CAISGRAEQYF. The chain recombines TRBV10-3 with TRBJ2-7; D possibly corresponds to TRBD2 (6 bases). The germline V gene has CDR1 ENHRY and CDR2 SYGVKD. The V end was cut by 4 bases, the J end by 7 bases, with 8 bases between. The CDR3 is made up of 11 amino acids.